This passage covers 11 T cell receptor beta chains from one sample sequenced in a study of blood T cell repertoires in COVID-19. Measured with immunoSEQ multiplex PCR; TCRdb has only the in-frame clones, and not every one. This sample has about 230,000 clones, with roughly 84% found just once. The specimen was peripheral blood. The receptors shown here come from a man aged 45-65 years with active or convalescent COVID-19.

The chain employs TRBV5-4 and TRBJ2-5; 10 nucleotides match TRBD2. J was trimmed by 2 bases and V by 3 bases; bases with no gene match: 1. The CDR3 runs 14 residues. Germline V CDR1 and CDR2: SGHNT, YYREEE (reference sequence). The CDR3: CASSSTSGQETQYF. The DNA for the CDR3 is TGTGCCAGCAGCTCGACTAGCGGGCAAGAGACCCAGTACTTC. The full variable domain, with the rest looked up from reference TRBV5-4 and TRBJ2-5, is ETGVTQSPTHLIKTRGQQVTLRCSSQSGHNTVSWYQQALGQGPQFIFQYYREEENGRGNFPPRFSGLQFPNYSSELNVNALELDDSALYLCASSSTSGQETQYFGPGTRLLVL.

The V gene is TRBV3-1 (or the pseudogene TRBV3-2), the J gene TRBJ1-2, with 12 bases identical to TRBD1. CDR3 length: 12 residues. From germline, CDR1 is LGHDT and CDR2 YNNKEL (reference sequence). Losses at the gene ends were 8 bases for V and 10 bases for J; bases not matched to a gene: 5. The CDR3 loop is CASSGTGGVYTF. CDR3 nucleotides: TGTGCCAGCTCTGGGACAGGGGGCGTCTACACCTTC.

This chain links TRBV6-2 or TRBV6-3 with TRBJ2-2, with D maybe TRBD2 (5 bases). Germline V gene sequence: CDR1 MNHEY, CDR2 SVGEGT. Trimming stripped 5 bases from V and 4 bases from J, with 11 bases between. This CDR3 is 14 amino acids long. The CDR3 sequence: CASSQQRLTGELFF. The CDR3 DNA reads TGTGCCAGCAGTCAGCAGCGGCTCACCGGGGAGCTGTTTTTT.

This chain uses TRBV9 with TRBJ1-6; D not resolved. Germline V CDR1 and CDR2: SGDLS, YYNGEE. V lost 3 bases and J 7 bases, leaving 11 bases between the germline ends. This CDR3 comprises 14 residues. CDR3 coding DNA: TGTGCCAGCAGCGAGGACGGGAGAAATTCACCCCTCCACTTT. This translates into CASSEDGRNSPLHF.

The gene calls are TRBV5-1 and TRBJ2-2; TRBD2 matches 14 bases. This CDR3 contains 16 residues. Looked up from germline, CDR1 is SGHRS and CDR2 is YFSETQ. J was trimmed by 5 bases and V by 4 bases; bases with no gene match: 4. As DNA, the CDR3 is TGCGCCAGCAGCCCTAGGACTAGCGGGGGGACCGGGGAGCTGTTTTTT. Its protein product is CASSPRTSGGTGELFF.

V is TRBV5-6 and J is TRBJ1-1, with 10 bases matching TRBD1. Germline CDR1 and CDR2: SGHDT and YYEEEE. The CDR3 covers 17 residues. J gave up 2 bases and V 2 bases, and 9 bases lay outside the gene matches. CDR3 coding DNA: TGTGCCAGCAGCTTAGCAAGACAGGGGGCTAGCAACACTGAAGCTTTCTTT. It yields the protein CASSLARQGASNTEAFF.

The J gene is TRBJ2-5, the V gene TRBV6-5, with no clear D. CDR3 size: 14 residues. Germline lookup yields CDR1 MNHEY and CDR2 SVGAGI. Trimming took 7 bases from V and 0 from J, leaving 12 bases between them. The CDR3 DNA reads as TGTGCCAGCATCGAGGCACGGTACCAAGAGACCCAGTACTTC. Encoded protein: CASIEARYQETQYF.

This chain connects TRBV3-1 (or the pseudogene TRBV3-2) to TRBJ2-5; maybe TRBD2 (5 bases). Germline assignment: CDR1 LGHDT and CDR2 YNNKEL (reference sequence). The CDR3 runs to 15 residues. Deletions cut 0 bases from V and 2 bases from J, with 10 bases between. As DNA, the CDR3 is TGTGCCAGCAGCCAAGATGAGGGCAGGCAAGAGACCCAGTACTTC. This codes for CASSQDEGRQETQYF.

This clone appeared a few times. The CDR3 nucleotides read TGTGCCAGTAGTATAGGACTTTCCTACTATGGCTACACCTTC. Amino acids: CASSIGLSYYGYTF. The rearrangement links TRBV19 to TRBJ1-2; D call uncertain. The length of the CDR3 is 14 residues. Looked up from germline, CDR1 is LNHDA and CDR2 is SQIVND (reference sequence). Trimming left V 1 base short and J 3 bases short, with 9 bases between.

In this sample, this clone turned up once. The chain is built from TRBV4-3 and TRBJ2-2, with a possible D match to TRBD1 (6 bases). The germline V and J ends were trimmed by 0 bases and 4 bases, with 15 bases remaining between them. The CDR3 covers 17 residues. Germline values: CDR1 LGHNA, CDR2 YSLEER. The CDR3 nucleotides are TGCGCCAGCAGCCAAGATGGGGGCAGGGAAGTCACCGGGGAGCTGTTTTTT. It translates to CASSQDGGREVTGELFF.

The CDR3 bases are TGTGCCAGTAGTCCTTACCGGGCCTCGGGGACTGAAGCTTTCTTT. The encoded protein is CASSPYRASGTEAFF. This chain joins TRBV19 and TRBJ1-1; D gene ambiguous. Germline V CDR1 and CDR2: LNHDA, SQIVND (reference sequence). V gave up 5 bases and J gave up 5 bases, with 18 bases separating them. CDR3 length: 15 amino acids.